This T cell receptor beta chain comes out of a study of blood T cell repertoires in COVID-19. Germline CDR1 and CDR2: MNHEY and SVGAGI. CDR3 size: 15 residues. Trimming took 8 bases from V and 0 from J; bases not matched to a gene: 7. Sequenced by immunoSEQ multiplex PCR; TCRdb stores in-frame clones only, minus some. The table shows some 26,000 clones, with 76% occurring only once. The specimen was peripheral blood. This chain connects TRBV6-5 to TRBJ1-5, with 7 bases identical to TRBD1. This sequence was found in a man in his 70s with acute or convalescent COVID-19. The CDR3 sequence: CASGLGQNSNQPQHF. In DNA, the CDR3 is TGTGCCAGCGGCTTGGGACAGAATAGCAATCAGCCCCAGCATTTT.